This TCR beta chain was recovered during a study of blood T cell repertoires in COVID-19. Assignments of participants to cohorts depended upon their own reported clinical history. Donors of Cohort 3 who recovered were those that had two negative PCRs, clearance, or symptom resolution. The CDR3 contains 16 residues. Germline V gene data show CDR1 as KGHSH and CDR2 as LQKENI. V was pared by 6 bases and J by 5 bases, with 12 bases of the junction left unmatched. In the study's own analysis: By means of reference gene primer amplification, nucleated cell counts were estimated. Only in-frame clones appear in the TCRdb table, and some are missing; sequencing was by immunoSEQ multiplex PCR. The V and J calls and the clone size are those of that table, but D and trimming were determined from the DNA. Seen here are around 300,000 clones, less than 85% observed once, and the top ten hold under 3%.

The sample taken for sequencing was PBMCs or T cells enriched from blood (not recorded which). The rearrangement uses TRBV18 and TRBJ2-3, with TRBD1 identical over 9 bases. This receptor was taken from a woman in her 50s who had recovered from COVID-19. This CDR3 is CASSVAQGARGDTQYF. DNA for the CDR3: TGTGCCAGCTCCGTAGCACAGGGGGCGAGGGGAGATACGCAGTATTTT. Based on the CDR3 plus reference TRBV18 and TRBJ2-3, the full variable domain is NAGVMQNPRHLVRRRGQEARLRCSPMKGHSHVYWYRQLPEEGLKFMVYLQKENIIDESGMPKERFSAEFPKEGPSILRIQQVVRGDSAAYFCASSVAQGARGDTQYFGPGTRLTVL.